The 21 T cell receptor beta chains listed next were all sequenced from one sample in a study of identical twins. A single record per CDR3 protein comes from TCRdb applying MiXCR to the 5' RACE reads. The sample has approximately 240,000 distinct CDR3 sequences; about 14% are singletons. Sequenced input: memory (CD45RO+) T cells sorted from blood. These receptor sequences come from a woman under 30 in good health.

The chain uses TRBV7-3 and TRBJ2-1; TRBD2 might be the D (5 bases). The V and J ends lost 0 bases and 1 base respectively, with 7 bases between them. The length of the CDR3 is 15 residues. From germline, CDR1 is SGHTA and CDR2 FQGTGA. As DNA, the CDR3 is TGTGCCAGCAGCTTAACCGGGGATTCCTACAATGAGCAGTTCTTC. This gives the protein CASSLTGDSYNEQFF.

This clonotype was counted only a few times. The chain employs TRBV5-1 and TRBJ1-2, with a possible D match to TRBD1 (5 bases). V lost 1 base to trimming and J lost 2 bases, with 9 bases between them. The CDR3 loop spans 14 amino acids. Germline assignment: CDR1 SGHRS and CDR2 YFSETQ. CDR3 nucleotides: TGCGCCAGCAGCTTGACGGGGGAAAACTATGGCTACACCTTC. Protein product: CASSLTGENYGYTF.

The chain is built from TRBV7-9 and TRBJ2-5; D unresolved. The V end lost 0 bases, the J end lost 2 bases, and 7 bases lay between the germline ends. The germline gives CDR1 SEHNR, CDR2 FQNEAQ (reference sequence). The CDR3 covers 14 residues. CDR3 bases: TGTGCCAGCAGCTTAGCGGCCAGGCAAGAGACCCAGTACTTC. Its translation is CASSLAARQETQYF.

The V and J genes are TRBV20-1 and TRBJ2-1, with 7 bases fitting TRBD2. The germline gives CDR1 DFQATT, CDR2 SNEGSKA (reference sequence). CDR3 length: 11 residues. CDR3 loop: CSVLGGHEQFF. DNA of the CDR3: TGCAGCGTGTTGGGAGGGCATGAGCAGTTCTTC.

This clonotype has a handful of counts. V and J are TRBV29-1 and TRBJ2-7, with TRBD2 matching over 8 bases. This CDR3 contains 13 residues. Germline CDR1 reads SQVTM; CDR2 reads ANQGSEA. The V segment lost 6 bases and the J segment 6 bases; nucleotides outside the gene matches: 10. CDR3: CSVKVGSGIEQYF. The CDR3, as DNA: TGCAGCGTAAAAGTGGGTAGCGGGATCGAGCAGTACTTC.

This clonotype turned up a few times. The genes are TRBV5-1 and TRBJ1-2, with a tentative D call TRBD1 (5 bases). The CDR3 is 14 residues long. Trimming cost V 0 bases and J 6 bases, with 12 bases left between them. In germline, CDR1 is SGHRS, CDR2 YFSETQ. In DNA form, the CDR3 reads TGCGCCAGCAGCTTGGCCTCGGGACTTAATGGCTACACCTTC. Its protein is CASSLASGLNGYTF.

The chain is built from TRBV29-1 and TRBJ2-7, with D possibly TRBD2 on 7 matching bases. From germline, CDR1 is SQVTM and CDR2 ANQGSEA. With 7 bases removed from V and 1 base from J, the gap between germline ends came to 17 bases. The CDR3 spans 14 residues. As DNA, the CDR3 is TGCAGCGCAACAAGGGGGGGTAGTTCCTACGAGCAGTACTTC. As protein: CSATRGGSSYEQYF.

Ten or more counts support this clonotype. The chain is built from TRBV24-1 and TRBJ2-3; no clear D gene. From germline, CDR1 is KGHDR and CDR2 SFDVKD. Trimming pared 5 bases from V and 5 bases from J, leaving 4 bases between. The CDR3 covers 11 residues. The CDR3 reads CATSVGDTQYF. The CDR3 DNA is TGTGCCACCAGTGTCGGAGATACGCAGTATTTT.

This clonotype was seen ten or more times. Germline is not matched at one junction end, which may reflect a read error. The chain couples TRBV7-7 to TRBJ2-3, with a tentative D call TRBD2 (5 bases). Per the germline V gene, CDR1 is SSHAT and CDR2 is FNYEAQ (reference sequence). The CDR3 contains 14 residues. The CDR3 DNA sequence: TGTGCTAGCAGCTTAGACTCGGGAACAGATACGCAGTATTTT. Translation: CASSLDSGTDTQYF. Supplemented by reference TRBV7-7 and TRBJ2-3, the full variable domain reads GAGVSQSPRYKVTKRGQDVTLRCDPISSHATLYWYQQALGQGPEFLTYFNYEAQPDKSGLPSDRFSAERPEGSISTLTIQRTEQRDSAMYRCASSLDSGTDTQYFGPGTRLTVL.

The chain has TRBV3-1 and TRBJ1-2; no clear D. The CDR3 spans 14 residues. Germline V gene sequence: CDR1 LGHDT, CDR2 YNNKEL (reference sequence). Trimming pared 3 bases from V and 4 bases from J, leaving 12 bases between. For the CDR3, the DNA is TGTGCCAGCAGCCAGGAACGAAAGGTCTATGGCTACACCTTC. It specifies CASSQERKVYGYTF.

This clonotype came up a few times. The DNA for the CDR3 is TGTGCCAGCAGTGACCTCGGCGGGGCCCTAAGCACAGATACGCAGTATTTT. It encodes CASSDLGGALSTDTQYF. V is TRBV2 and J is TRBJ2-3; TRBD2 might be the D (6 bases). The V and J ends lost 3 bases and 0 bases respectively, with 16 bases between them. This CDR3 comprises 17 residues. In germline, CDR1 is SNHLY, CDR2 FYNNEI.

This clonotype was counted many times. The genes are TRBV5-1 and TRBJ1-4; 9 nucleotides align to TRBD1. From germline, CDR1 is SGHRS and CDR2 YFSETQ. Trimming removed 4 bases from V and 5 bases from J; junction bases left unmatched: 6. This CDR3 contains 15 residues. CDR3: CASSTGQGVNEKLFF. CDR3 DNA: TGCGCCAGCAGCACGGGACAGGGTGTAAATGAAAAACTGTTTTTT.

This clonotype appeared a few times. V gene TRBV7-8 combines with J gene TRBJ2-2; a weak D match, TRBD1 (5 bases). This CDR3 region has 15 residues. CDR1 SGHVS and CDR2 FQNEAQ come from the germline V gene. Trimming shortened V by 5 bases and J by 4 bases, and 14 bases separated the two germline ends. The CDR3 here is CASSPQGQPTGELFF. The DNA of the CDR3 is TGTGCCAGCAGCCCACAAGGACAACCCACCGGGGAGCTGTTTTTT.

This sequence joins TRBV21-1 and TRBJ2-7; TRBD1, the table's D call, was not compared with the DNA. TRBV21-1 is a pseudogene locus. This CDR3 is built from 14 residues. Here the CDR3 reads CASNETGNSYEQYF. The DNA of the CDR3 is TGTGCCAGCAACGAGACAGGGAATAGCTACGAGCAGTACTTC.

This clonotype was recorded many times. This chain uses TRBV12-3 or TRBV12-4 with TRBJ1-2, with unresolved D. V was trimmed by 1 base and J by 8 bases, leaving 14 bases between them. This CDR3 is 14 amino acids long. CDR3 in DNA: TGTGCCAGCAGTTTAGAAATAGGGTTCGGGGGCTACACCTTC. It is translated as CASSLEIGFGGYTF.

This clonotype was seen more than once but under ten times. The chain recombines TRBV20-1 with TRBJ2-7; D call uncertain. The CDR3 length is 15 residues. Germline CDR1 and CDR2: DFQATT and SNEGSKA (reference sequence). The germline V and J ends were trimmed by 0 bases and 0 bases, with 12 bases remaining between them. The CDR3 loop reads CSARDPAGYSYEQYF. Written as DNA, the CDR3 is TGCAGTGCTAGAGATCCGGCCGGATACTCCTACGAGCAGTACTTC.

The chain recombines TRBV5-1 with TRBJ2-7; 8 bases map to TRBD2. The ends lost 0 bases at V and 0 bases at J; junction bases unmatched: 8. Germline assignment: CDR1 SGHRS and CDR2 YFSETQ. CDR3 size: 17 residues. The CDR3 DNA reads as TGCGCCAGCAGCTTGGCCGGGGGGGCGGGGGTCTCCTACGAGCAGTACTTC. It codes for CASSLAGGAGVSYEQYF.

The V gene is TRBV3-1, the J gene TRBJ1-2, with TRBD1 matching 7 bases. Germline V gene lookup returns CDR1 LGHDT and CDR2 YNNKEL (reference sequence). The V and J ends lost 6 bases and 4 bases, in that order; junction bases with no gene match: 14. This CDR3 has 16 amino acids. CDR3 DNA: TGTGCCAGCAGTCCGACGCAGACAGGGACTCTCTATGGCTACACCTTC. It encodes CASSPTQTGTLYGYTF.

The chain employs TRBV29-1 and TRBJ2-1, with D possibly matching TRBD2 (5 bases). This CDR3 has 12 residues. Germline-derived CDR1 and CDR2 are SQVTM and ANQGSEA. The CDR3 spells CSAGLGDNEQFF. The CDR3 region has the DNA TGCAGTGCCGGACTGGGCGACAATGAGCAGTTCTTC.

V is TRBV11-3 and J is TRBJ2-3; 14 bases align to TRBD2. Germline trimming cut 5 bases from V and 4 bases from J; bases unmatched to any gene: 8. The CDR3 is made up of 17 amino acids. Germline assignment: CDR1 SGHNT and CDR2 YENEEA. CDR3 amino acids: CASSPRTSGGNPDTQYF. The CDR3 nucleotides are TGTGCCAGCAGCCCCCGGACTAGCGGGGGGAACCCAGATACGCAGTATTTT.

This chain uses TRBV7-2 with TRBJ2-7, with TRBD2 identical over 8 bases. CDR3 length equals 14 residues. Germline values: CDR1 SGHTA, CDR2 FQGNSA. V lost 2 bases and J lost 6; bases outside the gene matches: 6. CDR3 nucleotide sequence: TGTGCCAGCAGCTTATCAGCGGGAGTTGGCGAGCAGTACTTC. This translates into CASSLSAGVGEQYF.